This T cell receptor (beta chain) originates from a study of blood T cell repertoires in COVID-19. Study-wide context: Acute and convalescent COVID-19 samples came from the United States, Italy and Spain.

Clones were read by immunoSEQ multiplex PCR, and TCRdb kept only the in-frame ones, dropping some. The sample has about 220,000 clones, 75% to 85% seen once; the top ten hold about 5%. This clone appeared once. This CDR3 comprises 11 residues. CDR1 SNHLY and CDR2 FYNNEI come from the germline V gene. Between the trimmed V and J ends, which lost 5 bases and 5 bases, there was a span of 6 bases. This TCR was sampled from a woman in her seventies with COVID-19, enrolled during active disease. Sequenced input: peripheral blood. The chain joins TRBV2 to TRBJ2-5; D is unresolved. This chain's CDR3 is CASSLRETQYF. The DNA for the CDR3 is TGTGCCAGCAGTTTACGGGAGACCCAGTACTTC.